Below are 19 T cell receptor beta chains sequenced from a single sample in a study of cytomegalovirus exposure and HLA in healthy donors. Here immunoSEQ multiplex PCR was the method, and the copy in TCRdb shows in-frame clones only, minus some. The table shows some 160,000 clones, with around 89% occurring only once. The sequenced sample consisted of PBMCs. These receptors were taken from a man between 18 and 35 years old in good health and CMV-seronegative.

This sequence joins TRBV29-1 and TRBJ1-1, with D perhaps TRBD1 (6 bases). With 5 bases removed from V and 8 bases from J, the gap between germline ends came to 9 bases. CDR1 is SQVTM and CDR2 is ANQGSEA in the germline V gene. The CDR3 loop spans 10 amino acids. The CDR3 region has the DNA TGCAGCGTTCACAGGGCCGAAGCTTTCTTT. Translated: CSVHRAEAFF.

The V call is TRBV27, the J call TRBJ2-1, with 8 bases that match TRBD2. Looked up from germline, CDR1 is MNHEY and CDR2 is SMNVEV (reference sequence). V shed 3 bases and J 9 bases; nucleotides not matched to a gene: 7. The CDR3 spans 14 residues. CDR3 protein: CASSLGSGAAEQFF. CDR3 bases: TGTGCCAGCAGTTTGGGTAGCGGGGCCGCTGAGCAGTTCTTC.

J is TRBJ2-1 and V is TRBV7-2; 9 nucleotides line up with TRBD1. The CDR3 runs 18 residues. The germline gives CDR1 SGHTA, CDR2 FQGNSA. Trimming took 2 bases from V and 10 from J; bases not matched to a gene: 18. CDR3 amino acids: CASSLLGAGTGYRPEQFF. The DNA of the CDR3 is TGTGCCAGCAGCTTATTAGGAGCCGGGACAGGGTATCGCCCCGAGCAGTTCTTC. Full variable domain (rest looked up from reference TRBV7-2 and TRBJ2-1): GAGVSQSPSNKVTEKGKDVELRCDPISGHTALYWYRQSLGQGLEFLIYFQGNSAPDKSGLPSDRFSAERTGGSVSTLTIQRTQQEDSAVYLCASSLLGAGTGYRPEQFFGPGTRLTVL.

This chain's CDR3 is CASSPSGISYNEQFF. CDR3 nucleotides: TGTGCCAGCAGCCCATCGGGGATTTCCTACAATGAGCAGTTCTTC. The genes are TRBV11-1 and TRBJ2-1, with D possibly being TRBD2 (5 bases). The CDR3 covers 15 residues. CDR1 and CDR2 from the germline V gene are SGHAT and FQDESV (reference sequence). The ends were cut back, 5 bases at V and 1 base at J, with 12 bases in the middle.

The chain has TRBV6-1 and TRBJ2-7; a weak D match, TRBD2 (5 bases). CDR3 length equals 13 residues. Germline-derived CDR1 and CDR2 are MNHNS and SASEGT. Trimming removed 6 bases from V and 7 bases from J, with 16 bases in between. As DNA, the CDR3 is TGTGCCAGCAGGGGAACCTACACGGGAGAGCAGTACGTC. Amino acids: CASRGTYTGEQYV.

This chain links TRBV2 with TRBJ2-7, with 10 bases identical to TRBD2. J gave up 5 bases and V 7 bases, and 8 bases lay outside the gene matches. Germline values: CDR1 SNHLY, CDR2 FYNNEI. There are 14 residues in the CDR3. CDR3 nucleotides: TGTGCCAGCAAGGGACTAGCGCCGGAGGACGAGCAGTACTTC. This encodes CASKGLAPEDEQYF.

V gene TRBV19 combines with J gene TRBJ1-1; D may be TRBD1 (6 bases). Per germline, CDR1 LNHDA and CDR2 SQIVND (reference sequence). This CDR3 contains 17 residues. The V end was cut by 6 bases, the J end by 1 base, with 21 bases between. CDR3 nucleotides: TGTGCCAGTAGGGGCTGGACAGCTCCCTCCCGGAACACTGAAGCTTTCTTT. Encoded protein: CASRGWTAPSRNTEAFF.

The V call is TRBV4-1, the J call TRBJ2-2; 9 bases are shared with TRBD2. V was pared by 0 bases and J by 1 base, with 6 bases of the junction left unmatched. The germline CDR1 and CDR2 sequences are MGHRA and YSYEKL. The CDR3 runs 18 residues. CDR3 amino acids: CASSQDKKRGVNTGELFF. The CDR3 nucleotides read TGCGCCAGCAGCCAAGATAAGAAGCGGGGGGTGAACACCGGGGAGCTGTTTTTT.

The rearrangement links TRBV30 to TRBJ2-5; perhaps TRBD1 as D (5 bases). Germline CDR1 and CDR2: GTSNPN and SVGIG (reference sequence). CDR3 length: 14 amino acids. Trimming removed 0 bases at V and 5 bases at J, with 13 bases between. The DNA for the CDR3 is TGTGCCTGGAGTGTATTTCAGGGTCGGGAGACCCAGTACTTC. It encodes CAWSVFQGRETQYF.

A remark on this clone: This likely comes from a read error, as the CDR3 has no conserved phenylalanine or tryptophan at its end. The DNA is omitted, as the CDR3 cannot be located on it reliably, and the CDR3 follows TCRdb's listing. The CDR3 spells CAWRGGITMGYKH. The chain has TRBV30 and TRBJ1-2. Germline lookup yields CDR1 GTSNPN and CDR2 SVGIG (reference sequence). The CDR3 contains 13 residues when both ends are counted.

The rearrangement joins TRBV19 to TRBJ2-7; 9 bases agree with TRBD1. CDR1 is LNHDA and CDR2 is SQIVND in the germline V gene (reference sequence). This CDR3 spans 17 amino acids. V shed 2 bases, J shed 4 bases, and the junction held 12 bases outside the gene matches. CDR3 coding DNA: TGTGCCAGTAGTATACGCCCAGGACAGGGGATTTCGTACGAGCAGTACTTC. It translates to CASSIRPGQGISYEQYF.

The rearrangement uses TRBV7-9 and TRBJ2-7; D not certain. V was clipped by 5 bases and J by 2 bases, with 10 bases between them. Germline CDR1 and CDR2: SEHNR and FQNEAQ (reference sequence). The CDR3 spans 13 residues. The CDR3 region is CASSIQQTYEQYF. Written as DNA, the CDR3 is TGTGCCAGCAGCATCCAACAAACCTACGAGCAGTACTTC.

This clone was recorded once. This rearrangement joins TRBV9 to TRBJ2-7; D is perhaps TRBD2 (6 bases). V shed 0 bases and J shed 4 bases, with 11 bases lying between them. This CDR3 region has 14 residues. Germline V gene sequence: CDR1 SGDLS, CDR2 YYNGEE. In nucleotides, the CDR3 is TGTGCCAGCAGCGTAGGCGGGACTGTATACGAGCAGTACTTC. Translation: CASSVGGTVYEQYF.

J is TRBJ2-7 and V is TRBV6-5; D possibly corresponds to TRBD1 (6 bases). This CDR3 region has 15 residues. Germline CDR1 reads MNHEY; CDR2 reads SVGAGI. Trimming removed 6 bases from V and 0 bases from J, with 15 bases in between. Here the CDR3 reads CASRPHGRGSYEQYF. In nucleotides, the CDR3 is TGTGCCAGCAGACCCCACGGCAGGGGCTCCTACGAGCAGTACTTC.

The rearrangement joins TRBV2 to TRBJ2-7; tentative D call: TRBD2 (6 bases). The V gene's germline CDR1 is SNHLY and CDR2 FYNNEI. V dropped 3 bases and J dropped 1 base, with 10 bases sitting between them. This CDR3 spans 14 amino acids. CDR3 in amino acids: CASSEGRGSYEQYF. CDR3 bases: TGTGCCAGCAGTGAGGGACGGGGGTCCTACGAGCAGTACTTC.

The CDR3 coding sequence is TGCGCCAGCAGCTCTAACAGGGAGACCCAGTACTTC. This encodes CASSSNRETQYF. The chain has TRBV5-1 and TRBJ2-5, with D perhaps TRBD1 (5 bases). Trimming shortened V by 3 bases and J by 5 bases, and 8 bases separated the two germline ends. The CDR3 length is 12 residues. Germline CDR1 and CDR2: SGHRS and YFSETQ.

The DNA of the CDR3 is TGCGCCAGCAGCTTGGTTGAGGGTGGCACAGATACGCAGTATTTT. Its protein is CASSLVEGGTDTQYF. The chain is built from TRBV5-1 and TRBJ2-3; D possibly corresponds to TRBD2 (5 bases). The CDR3 covers 15 residues. V shed 0 bases and J shed 1 base, with 9 bases lying between them. The germline CDR1 and CDR2 sequences are SGHRS and YFSETQ.

The CDR3: CASSLYGAPYGYTF. The CDR3 nucleotides are TGTGCCAGCAGCTTATATGGGGCCCCCTATGGCTACACCTTC. The V gene is TRBV7-2, the J gene TRBJ1-2, with TRBD1 as a possible D gene (5 bases). CDR3 length: 14 residues. From germline, CDR1 is SGHTA and CDR2 FQGNSA. Trimming pared 2 bases from V and 4 bases from J, leaving 11 bases between. Drawing the rest from reference TRBV7-2 and TRBJ1-2, the complete variable domain is GAGVSQSPSNKVTEKGKDVELRCDPISGHTALYWYRQSLGQGLEFLIYFQGNSAPDKSGLPSDRFSAERTGGSVSTLTIQRTQQEDSAVYLCASSLYGAPYGYTFGSGTRLTVV.

J is TRBJ2-1 and V is TRBV7-2, with a weak D call TRBD2 (7 bases). Germline V gene sequence: CDR1 SGHTA, CDR2 FQGNSA. The CDR3 extends over 14 amino acids. V was clipped by 10 bases and J by 5 bases, with 18 bases between them. The chain's CDR3 is CATRGGDRDNEQFF. The DNA for the CDR3 is TGTGCCACCCGAGGGGGGGATAGGGACAATGAGCAGTTCTTC.